Detailed here is one T cell receptor (beta chain). The source of the sample is a study of cytomegalovirus exposure and HLA in healthy donors. It was with 60 Vbeta and 13 Jbeta primers that the PCR ran. Clones were read by immunoSEQ multiplex PCR, and TCRdb kept only the in-frame ones, dropping some. The data contain tens of thousands of clones, nearly 80% of them singletons. The sequencing sample was made of PBMCs. The sequence was obtained from a woman aged 40 to 50 in good health and CMV-seropositive.

CDR3 in DNA: TGTGCCAGCAGCGTCATAGCGGGAGGGCAAGAGACCCAGTACTTC. This sequence encodes CASSVIAGGQETQYF. V is TRBV7-2 and J is TRBJ2-5; TRBD2 matches at 11 bases. Germline CDR1 and CDR2: SGHTA and FQGNSA. This CDR3 region has 15 residues. After removal of 5 bases from V and 2 bases from J, the junction contained 4 bases not matched to a gene.